This entry is about one TCR beta chain. This sample was included in a study of blood T cell repertoires in COVID-19. Study information: Donors in the United States, Italy and Spain gave samples during acute or convalescent COVID-19. PBMCs, B-cell-depleted T cells, or T cells were the source of the cDNA or gDNA that made up the material.

Only in-frame clones appear in the TCRdb table, and some are missing; sequencing was by immunoSEQ multiplex PCR. This table has approximately 210,000 clones, approximately 87% appearing once. V was clipped by 6 bases and J by 7 bases, with 16 bases between them. This CDR3 comprises 13 residues. The V call is TRBV12-3 or TRBV12-4, the J call TRBJ2-7, with a tentative D call TRBD2 (5 bases). Source material: peripheral blood. This clonotype was sampled from a woman aged 65 to 85 with active or convalescent COVID-19. Here the CDR3 reads CASSHRWTGEQYF. The CDR3 coding sequence is TGTGCCAGCAGCCATCGATGGACGGGGGAGCAGTACTTC.